The sample holds many counts of the clone carrying this T cell receptor (beta chain). Its antigen is still unknown. This record belongs to a study of blood T cells in healthy people across ages. Broader study findings: Whereas aged donors had fewer naive CD4+ cells, long-lived donors had more of them and higher diversity. Diversity was estimated from one million T cells, and these estimates were considered underestimates.

PCR was performed a second time for about 7 to 12 cycles using a sample-barcoded 5' primer and a J-beta primer mix. TCRdb analysed the 5' RACE reads with MiXCR anew, one entry per CDR3 protein. The sample lists just under 550,000 distinct CDR3 sequences; approximately 25% were seen once. V lost 0 bases to trimming and J lost 2 bases, with 10 bases between them. Germline V gene sequence: CDR1 DFQATT, CDR2 SNEGSKA (reference sequence). There are 14 residues in the CDR3. The sample was also linked to a second study, of T cells of mothers and their children. In that study: Both sample barcodes and 2-4 random nucleotides came from the M1S primer of the second PCR.

This TCR was sampled from a boy aged 10-17 years in good health. Sequenced sample: blood. The V gene is TRBV20-1, the J gene TRBJ2-5; D is ambiguous. The CDR3 loop reads CSARDREPQETQYF. The CDR3 bases are TGCAGTGCTAGAGATAGGGAACCTCAAGAGACCCAGTACTTC.